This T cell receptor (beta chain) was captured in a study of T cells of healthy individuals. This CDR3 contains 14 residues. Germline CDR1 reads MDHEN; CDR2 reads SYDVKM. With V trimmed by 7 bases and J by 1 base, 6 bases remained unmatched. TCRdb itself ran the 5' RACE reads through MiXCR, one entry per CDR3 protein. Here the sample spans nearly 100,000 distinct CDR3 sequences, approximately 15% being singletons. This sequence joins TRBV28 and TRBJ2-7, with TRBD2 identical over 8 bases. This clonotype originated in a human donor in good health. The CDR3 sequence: CASIPGGPSYEQYF. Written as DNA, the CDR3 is TGTGCCAGCATCCCGGGGGGGCCGTCCTACGAGCAGTACTTC.